This T cell receptor beta chain was obtained from a study of T cells in Graves' hyperthyroidism and ophthalmopathy. General study points: The majority of expanded thyroid clonotypes above 0.001 also appeared in blood. By a 13 V-J model, ophthalmopathy was set apart from stable hyperthyroidism.

Using RNA transcripts as the source, TCR beta CDR3 regions were amplified. HTBI primers were used for first-round RT-PCR of the TCR CDR3. TCRdb re-called the multiplex PCR reads with MiXCR, one entry per CDR3 protein. The table lists roughly 500,000 distinct CDR3 sequences, about 45% of them singletons, with under 20% in the top ten. Germline lookup yields CDR1 KGHDR and CDR2 SFDVKD. CDR3 size: 14 residues. The junction had 1 base not matched to a gene; V was cut back by 4 bases and J by 4 bases. Uncontrolled infections, other autoimmune diseases, pregnancy or lactation led to exclusion of patients. Comment on this clonotype: Its antigen is not identified.

The chain employs TRBV24-1 and TRBJ2-5; 11 positions match TRBD2. The sequence was collected from an adult woman with Graves' disease, either hyperthyroidism or ophthalmopathy (not recorded which). Sequencing was performed on peripheral blood or thyroid tissue (not recorded which). CDR3 coding DNA: TGTGCCACCAGTGACCTAGCGGGAGGAGAGACCCAGTACTTC. As protein: CATSDLAGGETQYF.